The 6 T cell receptor beta chains presented below share a single source sample, sequenced in a study of blood T cell repertoires in COVID-19. Measured with immunoSEQ multiplex PCR; TCRdb has only the in-frame clones, and not every one. Among approximately 15,000 clones listed, around 83% were seen once. Sequenced material: peripheral blood. The receptors here all came from a man aged 50 or older with active COVID-19.

This clone was recorded a few times. The chain joins TRBV10-2 to TRBJ1-6; D unclear. CDR3 length: 15 amino acids. The germline CDR1 and CDR2 sequences are WSHSY and SAAADI. V was cut by 8 bases and J by 5 bases, with 16 bases left in between. This CDR3 is CASRLEEGHNSPLHF. The DNA of the CDR3 is TGCGCCAGCCGACTCGAGGAGGGTCATAATTCACCCCTCCACTTT.

The chain carries TRBV5-1 and TRBJ2-7, with TRBD1 matching over 11 bases. The CDR3 is made up of 14 amino acids. Germline V CDR1 and CDR2: SGHRS, YFSETQ. J lost 2 bases, V lost 7 bases, and 5 bases had no gene match. Written as DNA, the CDR3 is TGCGCCAGCTGGGGACAGGGGGATACCTACGAGCAGTACTTC. This gives the protein CASWGQGDTYEQYF.

The V and J genes are TRBV27 and TRBJ2-5; 7 bases match TRBD2. The ends lost 2 bases at V and 7 bases at J; junction bases unmatched: 7. Germline values: CDR1 MNHEY, CDR2 SMNVEV (reference sequence). This CDR3 is 14 amino acids long. CDR3 sequence: CASSLTSAAGTQYF. The CDR3 nucleotides are TGTGCCAGCAGTTTAACTAGCGCCGCGGGGACCCAGTACTTC.

The J gene is TRBJ2-1, the V gene TRBV2; the D is unclear. This CDR3 has 13 residues. V was trimmed by 6 bases and J by 5 bases, leaving 11 bases between them. Germline V lookup: CDR1 SNHLY, CDR2 FYNNEI. DNA of the CDR3: TGTGCCAGCAGGAGTAGCAGTCACAATGAGCAGTTCTTC. Its protein is CASRSSSHNEQFF.

This rearrangement joins TRBV5-1 to TRBJ2-3; perhaps TRBD1 as D (5 bases). Germline V gene data show CDR1 as SGHRS and CDR2 as YFSETQ. The germline V and J ends were trimmed by 4 bases and 2 bases, with 17 bases remaining between them. This CDR3 spans 16 amino acids. CDR3 coding DNA: TGCGCCAGCAGCACCCCGACAGAAGCTTACACAGATACGCAGTATTTT. It codes for CASSTPTEAYTDTQYF.

This rearrangement joins TRBV11-2 to TRBJ2-7, with no clear D. The V end was cut by 0 bases, the J end by 5 bases, with 14 bases between. Per germline, CDR1 SGHAT and CDR2 FQNNGV. The CDR3 contains 15 residues. CDR3 sequence (DNA): TGTGCCAGCAGCTTAGATACAATTTCTACAGACGAGCAGTACTTC. Its protein is CASSLDTISTDEQYF.